This T cell receptor beta chain was recovered during a study of tumor-infiltrating lymphocytes in primary liver carcinoma. Study-wide background: Tumors were stage T1-T3 N0M0, roughly 4 to 10 cm across. General study points: The top-250-clone fraction was significantly higher in tumors than in blood (p = 0.039).

The authors made TCR beta cDNA from approximately 490 ng total RNA with a constant-region primer. Three nested multiplex PCR rounds of slightly modified ARM-PCR generated TCR beta libraries. Forward primers for TRBV1-TRBV30 and a C-beta reverse primer served the first two PCR rounds, at 10 cycles each. TCRdb re-called the multiplex PCR reads with MiXCR, one entry per CDR3 protein. Of about 350,000 distinct CDR3 sequences in the sample, almost 65% were seen once. Many counts were recorded for this clonotype. The antigen is not known. The CDR3 length is 15 residues. Per the germline V gene, CDR1 is SGHAT and CDR2 is FQDESV (reference sequence). Trimming removed 7 bases from V and 4 bases from J; junction bases left unmatched: 8. Both blood RNA, taken from unsorted whole blood, and germline DNA were extracted.

This chain uses TRBV11-1 with TRBJ2-2; 8 bases map to TRBD2. Source material: peripheral blood. This receptor was taken from a man aged 40-49 years with primary liver carcinoma and hepatitis B virus infection. The CDR3 sequence: CASIPGGAGTGELFF. CDR3 nucleotides: TGTGCCAGCATCCCGGGGGGGGCGGGCACCGGGGAGCTGTTTTTT.